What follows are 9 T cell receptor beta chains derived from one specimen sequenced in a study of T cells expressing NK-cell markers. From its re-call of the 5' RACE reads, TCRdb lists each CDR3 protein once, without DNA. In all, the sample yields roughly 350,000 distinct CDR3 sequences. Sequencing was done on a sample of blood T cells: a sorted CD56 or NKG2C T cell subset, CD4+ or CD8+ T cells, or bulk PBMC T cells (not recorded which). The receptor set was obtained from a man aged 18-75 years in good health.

CDR3 loop: CASSSGSKNEKLFF. The chain employs TRBV7-2 and TRBJ1-4. Germline V gene data show CDR1 as SGHTA and CDR2 as FQGNSA. CDR3 length equals 14 residues. Together with reference TRBV7-2 and TRBJ1-4, the CDR3 gives the full variable domain: GAGVSQSPSNKVTEKGKDVELRCDPISGHTALYWYRQSLGQGLEFLIYFQGNSAPDKSGLPSDRFSAERTGGSVSTLTIQRTQQEDSAVYLCASSSGSKNEKLFFGSGTQLSVL.

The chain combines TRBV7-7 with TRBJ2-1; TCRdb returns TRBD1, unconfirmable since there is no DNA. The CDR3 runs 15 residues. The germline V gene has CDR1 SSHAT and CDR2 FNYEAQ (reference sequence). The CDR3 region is CASSIGTGAYNEQFF.

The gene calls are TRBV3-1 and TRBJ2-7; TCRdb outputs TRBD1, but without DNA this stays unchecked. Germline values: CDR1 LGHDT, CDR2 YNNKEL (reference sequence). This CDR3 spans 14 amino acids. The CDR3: CASSPLSGTQEQYF.

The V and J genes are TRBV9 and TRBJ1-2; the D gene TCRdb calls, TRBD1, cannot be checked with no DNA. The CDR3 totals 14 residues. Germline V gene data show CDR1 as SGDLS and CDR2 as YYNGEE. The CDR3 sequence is CASSADGTGRGYTF.

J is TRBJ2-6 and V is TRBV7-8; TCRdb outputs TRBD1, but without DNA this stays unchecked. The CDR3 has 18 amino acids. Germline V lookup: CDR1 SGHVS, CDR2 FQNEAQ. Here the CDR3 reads CASSFGQALVSGANVLTF.

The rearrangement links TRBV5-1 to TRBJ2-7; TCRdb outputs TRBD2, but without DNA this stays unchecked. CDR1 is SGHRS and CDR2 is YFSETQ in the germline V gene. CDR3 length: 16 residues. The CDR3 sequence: CASSWTAGLASHEQYF.

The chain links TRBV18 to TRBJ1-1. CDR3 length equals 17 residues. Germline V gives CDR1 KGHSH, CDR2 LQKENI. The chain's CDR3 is CASSPQGGNNMNTEAFF.

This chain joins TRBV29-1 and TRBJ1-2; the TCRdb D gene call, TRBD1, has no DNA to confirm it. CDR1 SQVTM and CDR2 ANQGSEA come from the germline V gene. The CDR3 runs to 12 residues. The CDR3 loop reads CSVRGQGDGYTF.

This CDR3 reads CASSFSGVYQETQYF. The chain recombines TRBV7-2 with TRBJ2-5. There are 15 residues in the CDR3. Germline CDR1 reads SGHTA; CDR2 reads FQGNSA.